The present T cell receptor (beta chain) was sequenced within a study of cytomegalovirus exposure and HLA in healthy donors. Study summary: In an early release, HLA-typed donors contributed 80 million to 95 million unique TCR sequences.

V was pared by 2 bases and J by 5 bases, with 3 bases of the junction left unmatched. The CDR3 is made up of 13 amino acids. From germline, CDR1 is GTSNPN and CDR2 SVGIG (reference sequence). The donors, nominally healthy at sampling, likely had unrecorded immune exposures. In the PCR, 60 Vbeta and 13 Jbeta primers were used. Generated by immunoSEQ multiplex PCR, the TCRdb table keeps only in-frame clones and is missing some. The sample gives around 150,000 clones, 60% to 80% of which show up once; around 0.89% is in the top ten. The rearrangement uses TRBV30 and TRBJ2-1, with 7 bases fitting TRBD2. The material sequenced was PBMCs. The receptor's source is a woman aged 50 to 60 in good health and CMV-seropositive. CDR3 region: CAWSLGGNNEQFF. CDR3 sequence (DNA): TGTGCCTGGAGTCTGGGGGGGAACAATGAGCAGTTCTTC.